The 2 T cell receptor beta chains reported below all come from one sample, sequenced in a study of blood T cell repertoires in COVID-19. Generated by immunoSEQ multiplex PCR, the TCRdb table keeps only in-frame clones and is missing some. The sample holds approximately 500,000 clones, 80% to 90% seen once. The sequenced sample was peripheral blood. These receptor sequences come from a human donor in a cohort sampled during active COVID-19.

The gene calls are TRBV28 and TRBJ1-1; 12 nucleotides line up with TRBD1. V lost 6 bases and J lost 1; bases outside the gene matches: 12. The CDR3 length is 18 residues. Germline-derived CDR1 and CDR2 are MDHEN and SYDVKM. The CDR3 region has the DNA TGTGCCAGCAGAGGGATCCCCGGGACAGGGGGCAAGAACACTGAAGCTTTCTTT. It codes for CASRGIPGTGGKNTEAFF.

The V call is TRBV18, the J call TRBJ2-7; 11 bases match TRBD2. CDR1 is KGHSH, CDR2 LQKENI, per germline. V gave up 2 bases and J gave up 5 bases; unmatched junction bases: 5. The CDR3 extends over 15 amino acids. The CDR3 is CASSPVSGRGHEQYF. CDR3 DNA sequence: TGTGCCAGCTCACCAGTTAGCGGGAGGGGCCACGAGCAGTACTTC.